The 5 T cell receptor beta chains below were found in one sample sequenced in a study of blood T cell repertoires in COVID-19 (dated by TCRdb to 2020 to 2022). The library was obtained by the immunoSEQ multiplex PCR assay. In TCRdb, the immuneACCESS table is reduced to in-frame sequences with V and J assigned. These tables do not hold every clone; where another copy was compared, an unresolved V gene accounts for under half, and the others remain unexplained. For this sample there are about 150,000 clones; about 86% appear just once. The top ten hold about 7.3% of the sample. Sequenced material: peripheral blood. These receptor sequences come from a man over 45 with active or convalescent COVID-19.

This sequence joins TRBV2 and TRBJ1-5; 9 bases match TRBD1. This CDR3 region has 14 residues. Per germline, CDR1 SNHLY and CDR2 FYNNEI. V shed 11 bases and J 7 bases; nucleotides not matched to a gene: 12. CDR3 amino acids: CACNGQGLKQPQHF. Written as DNA, the CDR3 is TGTGCCTGCAACGGACAGGGGCTCAAGCAGCCCCAGCATTTT.

The chain combines TRBV7-8 with TRBJ2-2, with 8 bases matching TRBD2. Germline V lookup: CDR1 SGHVS, CDR2 FQNEAQ. V lost 7 bases and J lost 3; bases outside the gene matches: 7. This CDR3 is 15 amino acids long. CDR3 sequence (DNA): TGTGCCAGCATCACCGGGACTAGTTACACCGGGGAGCTGTTTTTT. This sequence encodes CASITGTSYTGELFF.

This clone was seen a single time. V and J are TRBV24-1 and TRBJ1-2, with 10 bases that match TRBD1. The CDR3 is 15 amino acids. CDR1 is KGHDR, CDR2 SFDVKD, per germline. The trim removed 1 base at V and 10 bases at J, leaving 8 bases unmatched. As DNA, the CDR3 is TGTGCCACCAGTGATTTATCCGGGACAGGGGCCTTCTACACCTTC. Protein: CATSDLSGTGAFYTF.

This rearrangement joins TRBV27 to TRBJ2-2, with D possibly being TRBD1 (5 bases). The CDR3 is 16 residues long. V lost 6 bases, J lost 1 base, and 15 bases lay in between. From germline, CDR1 is MNHEY and CDR2 SMNVEV (reference sequence). The CDR3 loop reads CASSSDRPMNTGELFF. CDR3 nucleotides: TGTGCCAGCAGCTCCGACAGACCTATGAACACCGGGGAGCTGTTTTTT.

The chain links TRBV19 to TRBJ1-2; D is possibly TRBD1 (5 bases). The V gene lost 8 bases and the J gene lost 9 bases, with 13 bases spanning the gap. The CDR3 runs to 11 residues. Germline-derived CDR1 and CDR2 are LNHDA and SQIVND (reference sequence). This chain's CDR3 is CASDQGYRYTF. The CDR3 coding sequence is TGTGCCAGTGACCAGGGTTATCGCTACACCTTC.